The T cell receptor (beta chain) under discussion was sequenced for a study of blood T cells in healthy people across ages. Findings and limits, study-wide: Diversity was estimated from one million T cells, and these estimates were considered underestimates. Compared with aged donors, long-lived donors showed fewer expanded clones, suggesting selection. Unsorted PBMC material precluded a definitive naive versus antigen-experienced comparison.

Combining a sample-barcoded 5' primer with a J-beta primer mix, a second PCR ran for roughly 6 to 12 cycles. One entry per CDR3 protein, called by TCRdb with MiXCR from the 5' RACE reads. The sample consists of hundreds of thousands of distinct CDR3 sequences, approximately 53% of them appearing once. This CDR3 is 15 amino acids long. V gave up 2 bases and J gave up 1 base, with 11 bases separating them. Germline loops: CDR1 SGHRS, CDR2 YFSETQ. Note on this clonotype: Its specificity is unknown.

This chain uses TRBV5-1 with TRBJ2-3; D may be TRBD1 (6 bases). The sequence came from a man aged 35 to 55 in good health. The sequenced material came from blood. The CDR3 sequence is CASSLRQDRTDTQYF. CDR3 sequence (DNA): TGCGCCAGCAGCTTAAGACAGGACCGCACAGATACGCAGTATTTT.